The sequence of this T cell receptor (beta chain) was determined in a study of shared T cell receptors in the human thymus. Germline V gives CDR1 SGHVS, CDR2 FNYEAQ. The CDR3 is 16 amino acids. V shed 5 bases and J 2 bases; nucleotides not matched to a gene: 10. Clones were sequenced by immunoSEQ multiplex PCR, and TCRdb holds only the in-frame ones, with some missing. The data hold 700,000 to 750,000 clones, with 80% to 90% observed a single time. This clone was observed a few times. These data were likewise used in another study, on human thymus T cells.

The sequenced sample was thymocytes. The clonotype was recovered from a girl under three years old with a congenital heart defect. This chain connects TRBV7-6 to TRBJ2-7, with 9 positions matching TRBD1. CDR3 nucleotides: TGTGCCAGCAGCCCGAGGACAGGGGCGAGACCCTACGAGCAGTACTTC. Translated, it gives CASSPRTGARPYEQYF.